This TCR beta chain was captured in a study of shared clonotypes between healthy human individuals. Study-level findings and limits: Generation probability values for non-shared clonotypes were lower than those for clonotypes shared by all four donors.

Only CD45RO-negative cells positively selected for CCR7 counted as naive CD8 cells, so terminally differentiated effector memory CD45RA+ cells were excluded. Those who donated, Caucasian adults without exception, all lived in Nashville, Tennessee. Concerning this clone itself: Its antigen is as yet unknown.

Sequenced by immunoSEQ multiplex PCR; TCRdb stores in-frame clones only, minus some. The sample has under 1 million clones; about 92% are singletons. Germline loops: CDR1 SGHTA, CDR2 FQGTGA. The CDR3 is made up of 13 amino acids. Trimming removed 1 base at V and 3 bases at J, with 5 bases between. This TCR came from a man in his thirties or forties in good health. The chain links TRBV7-3 to TRBJ2-3; D ambiguous. Sequenced sample: naive CD8+ T cells sorted from blood. The CDR3 sequence: CASSLMGTDTQYF. CDR3 in DNA: TGTGCCAGCAGCTTAATGGGGACAGATACGCAGTATTTT.